These 29 T cell receptor beta chains share one sample of origin, sequenced in a study of blood T cell repertoires in COVID-19. Measured with immunoSEQ multiplex PCR; TCRdb has only the in-frame clones, and not every one. The sample lists 95,000 to 150,000 clones, more than 85% occurring once. The sample taken for sequencing was peripheral blood. The source is a man aged 50 to 59 with COVID-19, enrolled during active disease.

V and J are TRBV6-5 and TRBJ1-1; D is undetermined. CDR1 is MNHEY, CDR2 SVGAGI, per germline. Between the trimmed V and J ends, which lost 0 bases and 1 base, there was a span of 9 bases. The CDR3 contains 15 residues. The CDR3, as DNA: TGTGCCAGCAGTTACTCAGTCAAACAGAACACTGAAGCTTTCTTT. Encoded protein: CASSYSVKQNTEAFF.

The rearrangement uses TRBV24-1 and TRBJ2-7, with 9 bases lining up with TRBD2. Germline V lookup: CDR1 KGHDR, CDR2 SFDVKD. Trimming at V came to 6 bases and at J to 3 bases, leaving 5 bases not matched to a gene. The CDR3 has 14 amino acids. This chain's CDR3 is CATSPGLANYEQYV. CDR3 sequence (DNA): TGTGCCACCAGTCCGGGACTAGCCAACTACGAGCAGTACGTC.

This clone was detected a few times. This rearrangement joins TRBV5-1 to TRBJ2-3; D ambiguous. V was trimmed by 6 bases and J by 0 bases, leaving 11 bases between them. Germline V CDR1 and CDR2: SGHRS, YFSETQ. The CDR3 is made up of 14 amino acids. The CDR3 loop reads CASMRDGSTDTQYF. For the CDR3, the DNA is TGCGCCAGCATGCGCGACGGGAGCACAGATACGCAGTATTTT.

The chain links TRBV5-6 to TRBJ2-7; the match to TRBD2 covers 9 bases. Trimming at V came to 5 bases and at J to 5 bases, leaving 5 bases not matched to a gene. Germline assignment: CDR1 SGHDT and CDR2 YYEEEE. The CDR3 contains 13 residues. For the CDR3, the DNA is TGTGCCAGCAGTAGCGGGAGTGGTCACGAGCAGTACGTC. Translated: CASSSGSGHEQYV.

V is TRBV29-1 and J is TRBJ1-1, with D tentatively TRBD1 (5 bases). Germline-derived CDR1 and CDR2 are SQVTM and ANQGSEA. Trimming pared 4 bases from V and 1 base from J, leaving 13 bases between. The CDR3 runs 14 residues. The DNA for the CDR3 is TGCAGCGTTGCGGGAGGACACCAGAACACTGAAGCTTTCTTT. It encodes CSVAGGHQNTEAFF.

This clone came up once. The rearrangement joins TRBV19 to TRBJ2-7; maybe TRBD2 (7 bases). This CDR3 is 14 amino acids long. Trimming shortened V by 7 bases and J by 6 bases, and 19 bases separated the two germline ends. Germline lookup yields CDR1 LNHDA and CDR2 SQIVND (reference sequence). CDR3 nucleotide sequence: TGTGCCAGTAATCCGGGGGGCCTAAAAAGCGAGCAGTACTTC. Translation: CASNPGGLKSEQYF.

The V gene is TRBV29-1, the J gene TRBJ1-2; 8 nucleotides match TRBD1. The junction had 9 bases not matched to a gene; V was cut back by 5 bases and J by 1 base. Germline V lookup: CDR1 SQVTM, CDR2 ANQGSEA. The CDR3 consists of 15 residues. CDR3 DNA sequence: TGCAGCGTTCCACAGGGGGGTCCCTTTAACTATGGCTACACCTTC. It yields the protein CSVPQGGPFNYGYTF.

V gene TRBV7-8 combines with J gene TRBJ1-5, with D perhaps matching TRBD1 (6 bases). This CDR3 is built from 16 residues. The V and J ends lost 3 bases and 4 bases respectively, with 16 bases between them. The germline CDR1 and CDR2 sequences are SGHVS and FQNEAQ. The CDR3 nucleotides are TGTGCCAGCAGCTTCAGGGGTGGCATTGAAAATCAGCCCCAGCATTTT. Translated: CASSFRGGIENQPQHF.

The CDR3 DNA reads as TGTGCCAGCAGTGAAGGGCCCAGGGGCGGGAGAGGCTACGAGCAGTACTTC. Translation gives CASSEGPRGGRGYEQYF. The chain is built from TRBV2 and TRBJ2-7, with a weak D call TRBD2 (7 bases). The V gene lost 1 base and the J gene lost 3 bases, with 19 bases spanning the gap. The germline CDR1 and CDR2 sequences are SNHLY and FYNNEI. CDR3 length: 17 residues.

V gene TRBV5-6 combines with J gene TRBJ2-7; 11 nucleotides align to TRBD2. The V gene end was trimmed by 0 bases and the J gene end by 7 bases; junction bases not matched to a gene: 6. Germline V gene lookup returns CDR1 SGHDT and CDR2 YYEEEE. The length of the CDR3 is 15 residues. In DNA, the CDR3 is TGTGCCAGCAGCTTGGTAGCGGGAGGGCCAGGGGAGCAGTACTTC. It encodes CASSLVAGGPGEQYF.

This clone was picked up one time. V and J are TRBV6-2 or TRBV6-3 and TRBJ2-1, with D perhaps matching TRBD1 (6 bases). The CDR3 loop spans 15 amino acids. The ends were cut back, 6 bases at V and 8 bases at J, with 20 bases in the middle. Germline V CDR1 and CDR2: MNHEY, SVGEGT. The CDR3 nucleotides read TGTGCCAGCAGCTCCCGCCGGACAGTGACGGATGAGCAGTTCTTC. This sequence encodes CASSSRRTVTDEQFF.

V is TRBV27 and J is TRBJ2-5; 7 positions agree with TRBD1. Germline V gives CDR1 MNHEY, CDR2 SMNVEV (reference sequence). V lost 3 bases to trimming and J lost 2 bases; unmatched junction nucleotides: 3. The length of the CDR3 is 14 residues. For the CDR3, the DNA is TGTGCCAGCAGTTTGGGGACAGTTCAAGAGACCCAGTACTTC. This translates into CASSLGTVQETQYF.

The chain uses TRBV2 and TRBJ1-5; weak D call: TRBD1 (5 bases). CDR1 is SNHLY and CDR2 is FYNNEI in the germline V gene. This CDR3 has 14 residues. Trimming shortened V by 10 bases and J by 0 bases, and 13 bases separated the two germline ends. The CDR3 region has the DNA TGTGCCACCAAGGGCAGGGATAGCAATCAGCCCCAGCATTTT. Translated: CATKGRDSNQPQHF.

The rearrangement links TRBV7-8 to TRBJ2-7; D unclear. The CDR3 has 14 amino acids. The V and J ends lost 3 bases and 3 bases respectively, with 12 bases between them. Germline V lookup: CDR1 SGHVS, CDR2 FQNEAQ. The CDR3 sequence is CASSFGARIYEQYF. The CDR3 region has the DNA TGTGCCAGCAGCTTCGGAGCGAGGATCTACGAGCAGTACTTC.

The chain has TRBV19 and TRBJ2-1; tentative D call: TRBD2 (5 bases). V was cut by 7 bases and J by 2 bases, with 15 bases left in between. The CDR3 contains 15 residues. The V gene's germline CDR1 is LNHDA and CDR2 SQIVND (reference sequence). In nucleotides, the CDR3 is TGTGCCAGTAACCTCGGACTGACTACCTACAATGAGCAGTTCTTC. Translating it yields CASNLGLTTYNEQFF. The full variable domain, its missing parts supplied by reference TRBV19 and TRBJ2-1, is DGGITQSPKYLFRKEGQNVTLSCEQNLNHDAMYWYRQDPGQGLRLIYYSQIVNDFQKGDIAEGYSVSREKKESFPLTVTSAQKNPTAFYLCASNLGLTTYNEQFFGPGTRLTVL.

The chain recombines TRBV7-2 with TRBJ2-7, with 9 bases identical to TRBD1. Germline assignment: CDR1 SGHTA and CDR2 FQGNSA. V dropped 4 bases and J dropped 4; count of bases not matched to a gene: 8. This CDR3 comprises 15 residues. CDR3 coding DNA: TGTGCCAGCAGCTCACCGGGACAGGGTGTGTACGAGCAGTACGTC. Translating gives CASSSPGQGVYEQYV.

V is TRBV5-1 and J is TRBJ2-5; TRBD2 matches 13 bases. Losses at the gene ends were 5 bases for V and 3 bases for J; bases not matched to a gene: 4. CDR1 is SGHRS, CDR2 YFSETQ, per germline. The CDR3 is made up of 15 amino acids. The CDR3 DNA sequence: TGCGCCAGCAGACCCGGGACTAGCGGGAAAGAGACCCAGTACTTC. Translated: CASRPGTSGKETQYF. Together with reference TRBV5-1 and TRBJ2-5, the CDR3 gives the full variable domain: KAGVTQTPRYLIKTRGQQVTLSCSPISGHRSVSWYQQTPGQGLQFLFEYFSETQRNKGNFPGRFSGRQFSNSRSEMNVSTLELGDSALYLCASRPGTSGKETQYFGPGTRLLVL.

The V and J genes are TRBV10-3 and TRBJ2-3; 9 bases are shared with TRBD2. This CDR3 region has 16 residues. Germline V gene sequence: CDR1 ENHRY, CDR2 SYGVKD. J gave up 0 bases and V 3 bases, and 4 bases lay outside the gene matches. For the CDR3, the DNA is TGTGCCATCAGTGATGGACTAGCGTCTAGCACAGATACGCAGTATTTT. Translated: CAISDGLASSTDTQYF.

The chain joins TRBV18 to TRBJ1-5; the match to TRBD1 covers 8 bases. J gave up 2 bases and V 5 bases, and 8 bases lay outside the gene matches. CDR1 is KGHSH, CDR2 LQKENI, per germline. The CDR3 runs to 16 residues. This CDR3 reads CASSGQGGLGNQPQHF. DNA for the CDR3: TGTGCCAGCTCAGGACAGGGAGGTTTGGGCAATCAGCCCCAGCATTTT.

V is TRBV25-1 and J is TRBJ1-2; D is ambiguous. Germline values: CDR1 MGHDK, CDR2 SYGVNS. The CDR3 is made up of 11 amino acids. The V end lost 6 bases, the J end lost 4 bases, and 6 bases lay between the germline ends. The CDR3 region has the DNA TGTGCCAGCAGCCGGGGCTATGGCTACACCTTC. The encoded protein is CASSRGYGYTF.

The rearrangement uses TRBV5-1 and TRBJ1-2; D may be TRBD1 (6 bases). Per the germline V gene, CDR1 is SGHRS and CDR2 is YFSETQ. This CDR3 has 14 amino acids. V was shortened by 0 bases and J by 8 bases, with 14 bases between the two germline ends. The CDR3 loop is CASSLAPGERGYTF. The CDR3 bases are TGCGCCAGCAGCTTGGCCCCAGGGGAGAGAGGCTACACCTTC.

The chain recombines TRBV30 with TRBJ2-1; 10 bases are a match to TRBD1. CDR1 and CDR2 (germline): GTSNPN, SVGIG (reference sequence). V lost 4 bases, J lost 3 bases, and 6 bases stayed unmatched. This CDR3 comprises 15 residues. CDR3 sequence (DNA): TGTGCCTGGACCTGGGACAGGGGCGGCTACAATGAGCAGTTCTTC. This codes for CAWTWDRGGYNEQFF. The full variable domain, with the rest looked up from reference TRBV30 and TRBJ2-1, is SQTIHQWPATLVQPVGSPLSLECTVEGTSNPNLYWYRQAAGRGLQLLFYSVGIGQISSEVPQNLSASRPQDRQFILSSKKLLLSDSGFYLCAWTWDRGGYNEQFFGPGTRLTVL.

This chain joins TRBV11-2 and TRBJ2-7, with 9 bases identical to TRBD1. With 5 bases clipped from V and 0 bases from J, the junction kept 11 bases outside the gene matches. The CDR3 totals 17 residues. Germline values: CDR1 SGHAT, CDR2 FQNNGV. CDR3 sequence reads: CASSRRAGTGTSYEQYF. CDR3 coding DNA: TGTGCCAGCAGCAGAAGGGCGGGGACAGGGACCTCCTACGAGCAGTACTTC. Combining the CDR3 with reference TRBV11-2 and TRBJ2-7 gives the whole variable domain EAGVAQSPRYKIIEKRQSVAFWCNPISGHATLYWYQQILGQGPKLLIQFQNNGVVDDSQLPKDRFSAERLKGVDSTLKIQPAKLEDSAVYLCASSRRAGTGTSYEQYFGPGTRLTVT.

This rearrangement joins TRBV20-1 to TRBJ2-1; a weak D match, TRBD1 (6 bases). V was pared by 3 bases and J by 7 bases, with 10 bases between. CDR1 is DFQATT and CDR2 is SNEGSKA in the germline V gene (reference sequence). This CDR3 region has 12 residues. In DNA, the CDR3 is TGCAGTGCTAGTGGGGGCACGAATGAGCAGTTCTTC. It codes for CSASGGTNEQFF.

The chain carries TRBV19 and TRBJ2-7; 9 bases are shared with TRBD1. The germline gives CDR1 LNHDA, CDR2 SQIVND (reference sequence). V lost 7 bases, J lost 2 bases, and 3 bases stayed unmatched. The CDR3 loop spans 13 amino acids. The DNA of the CDR3 is TGTGCCAGTAAAAGGACAGGGGCCTACGAGCAGTACTTC. This gives the protein CASKRTGAYEQYF. Drawing the rest from reference TRBV19 and TRBJ2-7, the complete variable domain is DGGITQSPKYLFRKEGQNVTLSCEQNLNHDAMYWYRQDPGQGLRLIYYSQIVNDFQKGDIAEGYSVSREKKESFPLTVTSAQKNPTAFYLCASKRTGAYEQYFGPGTRLTVT.

The chain combines TRBV4-2 with TRBJ2-7; 12 bases are a match to TRBD2. Germline-derived CDR1 and CDR2 are LGHNA and YNFKEQ. The ends lost 1 base at V and 6 bases at J; junction bases unmatched: 4. The CDR3 contains 15 residues. The CDR3 nucleotides read TGTGCCAGCAGCCAAGGGACTAGCGGGGCCTTCGAGCAGTACTTC. Its translation: CASSQGTSGAFEQYF.

The V and J genes are TRBV6-1 and TRBJ2-3; 9 positions agree with TRBD1. The CDR3 sequence is 16 residues long. In germline, CDR1 is MNHNS, CDR2 SASEGT. Trimming cost V 2 bases and J 1 base; bases outside gene matches: 4. CDR3 nucleotide sequence: TGTGCCAGCAGTGAACTCAGACAGGGGGGCACAGATACGCAGTATTTT. Translation: CASSELRQGGTDTQYF.

The rearrangement links TRBV28 to TRBJ1-3, with TRBD1 identical over 9 bases. The CDR3 runs 16 residues. The ends lost 5 bases at V and 3 bases at J; junction bases unmatched: 8. The germline V gene encodes CDR1 MDHEN and CDR2 SYDVKM. The DNA for the CDR3 is TGTGCCAGCAGTGCTCCGGGACAGGGAGGTGGAAACACCATATATTTT. Protein: CASSAPGQGGGNTIYF.

The V gene is TRBV6-6, the J gene TRBJ2-1, with 7 bases that match TRBD1. CDR3 length: 14 amino acids. V shed 6 bases, J shed 1 base, and the junction held 3 bases outside the gene matches. Per germline, CDR1 MNHNY and CDR2 SVGAGI (reference sequence). The CDR3 nucleotides are TGTGCCAGCAGCGACAGGGAATCCTACAATGAGCAGTTCTTC. Its protein is CASSDRESYNEQFF.